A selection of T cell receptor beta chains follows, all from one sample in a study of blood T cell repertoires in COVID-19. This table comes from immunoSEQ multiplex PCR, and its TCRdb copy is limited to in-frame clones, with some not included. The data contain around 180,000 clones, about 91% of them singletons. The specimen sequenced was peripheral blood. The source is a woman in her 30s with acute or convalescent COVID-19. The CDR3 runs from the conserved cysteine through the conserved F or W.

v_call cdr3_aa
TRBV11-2 CASTPGGGMAYEQYF
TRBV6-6 CASSYRDTQYF
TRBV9 CASSPGHGDRAGELFF
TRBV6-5 CASSRTGLSSYEQYF
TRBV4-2 CASSQTTYEQFF
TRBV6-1 CASSEGSQGPYNEQFF
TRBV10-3 CAISESPQGQFF
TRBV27 CASSLWGRFSGANVLTF
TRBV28 CASRPGQFMLPLHF
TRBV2 CAEGGDRNEKLFF
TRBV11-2 CASSLMRLTNEQFF
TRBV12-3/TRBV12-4 CASSPVQGQPQHF
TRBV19 CASSMGRSSQYF
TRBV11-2 CASSFVLGRVETQYF
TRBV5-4 CASSPWSGKDEQFF
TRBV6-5 CASTSSGSSRAEQYF
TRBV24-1 CATSELRTSGRANEQFF
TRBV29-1 CSVLGGTGELFF
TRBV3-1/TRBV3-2 CASSLLGTSASGETQYF
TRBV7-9 CASSLQGSTDTQYF
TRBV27 CASSPAQTGEQFF
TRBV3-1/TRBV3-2 CASSPGGIYNEQFF
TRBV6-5 CASRGWGGPDEQYF
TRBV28 CASSLNGTPKGGNTIYF
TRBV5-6 CASSLRSTSLLTDTQYF
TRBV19 CASSMGRTSEQFF
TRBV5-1 CASSRGISSTDTQYF
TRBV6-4 CASSAWARFEGQFF
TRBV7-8 CASSPRSEQYF
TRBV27 CASSLVGTGHYEQYF
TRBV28 CASRIQRGRAFF
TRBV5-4 CASSWEGDTQYF
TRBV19 CASSGRGTDTQYF
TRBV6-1 CASRPREDTIYF
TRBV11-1 CASSSGVLETQYF
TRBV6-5 CASSRTGGGELFF
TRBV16 CASSDRVEQFF
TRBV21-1 CASVRVGDTIYF
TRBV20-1 CSARLPQGQFF
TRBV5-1 CASSLDGVTQTYEQYF
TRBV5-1 CASSSGTAYQETQYF
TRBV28 CASRGEAVWDGYTF
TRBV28 CASSVPGLVGLETQYF
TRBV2 CASWLGGHTDTQYF
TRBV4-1 CASSQEPGTYHNEQFF
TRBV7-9 CASSLVGEQYF
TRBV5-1 CASKGQGAFDEQFF
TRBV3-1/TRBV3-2 CASSQGDRGMGAFF